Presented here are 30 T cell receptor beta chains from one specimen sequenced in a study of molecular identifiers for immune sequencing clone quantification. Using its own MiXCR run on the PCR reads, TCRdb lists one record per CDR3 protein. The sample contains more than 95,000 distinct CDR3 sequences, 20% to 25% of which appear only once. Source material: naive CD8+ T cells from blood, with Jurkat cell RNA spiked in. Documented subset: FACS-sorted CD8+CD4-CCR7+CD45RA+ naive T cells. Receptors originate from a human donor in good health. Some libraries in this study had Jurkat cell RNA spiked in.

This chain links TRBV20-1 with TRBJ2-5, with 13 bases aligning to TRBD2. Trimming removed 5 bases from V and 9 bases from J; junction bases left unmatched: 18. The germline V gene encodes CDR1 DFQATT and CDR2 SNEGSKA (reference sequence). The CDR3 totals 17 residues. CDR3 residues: CSAGPTGLAGFQAPQYF. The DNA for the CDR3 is TGCAGTGCTGGCCCGACGGGACTAGCGGGGTTCCAAGCGCCCCAGTACTTC.

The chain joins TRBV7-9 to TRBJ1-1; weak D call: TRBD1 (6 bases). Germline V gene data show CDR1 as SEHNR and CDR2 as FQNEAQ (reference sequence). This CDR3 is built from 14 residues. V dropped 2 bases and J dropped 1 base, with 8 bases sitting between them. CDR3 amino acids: CASSLKQGNTEAFF. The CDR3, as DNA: TGTGCCAGCAGCTTAAAACAGGGGAACACTGAAGCTTTCTTT.

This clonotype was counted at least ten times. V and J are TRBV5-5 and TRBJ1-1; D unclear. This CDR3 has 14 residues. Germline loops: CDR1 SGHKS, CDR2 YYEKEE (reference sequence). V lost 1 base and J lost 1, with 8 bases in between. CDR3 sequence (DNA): TGTGCCAGCAGCTTGTACAGTTCGAACACTGAAGCTTTCTTT. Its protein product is CASSLYSSNTEAFF.

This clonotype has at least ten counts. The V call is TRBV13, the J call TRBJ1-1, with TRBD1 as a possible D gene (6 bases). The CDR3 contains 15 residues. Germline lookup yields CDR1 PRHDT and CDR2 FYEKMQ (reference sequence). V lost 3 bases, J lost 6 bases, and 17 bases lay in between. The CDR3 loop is CASSFVGRGTPEAFF. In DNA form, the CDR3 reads TGTGCCAGCAGCTTCGTAGGCAGGGGAACCCCTGAAGCTTTCTTT.

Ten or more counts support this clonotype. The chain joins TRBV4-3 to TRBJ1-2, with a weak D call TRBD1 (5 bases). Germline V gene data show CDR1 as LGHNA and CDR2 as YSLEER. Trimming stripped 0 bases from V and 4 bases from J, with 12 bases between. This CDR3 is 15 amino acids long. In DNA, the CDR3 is TGCGCCAGCAGCCAAGATCGGACACAGCCCTATGGCTACACCTTC. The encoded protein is CASSQDRTQPYGYTF.

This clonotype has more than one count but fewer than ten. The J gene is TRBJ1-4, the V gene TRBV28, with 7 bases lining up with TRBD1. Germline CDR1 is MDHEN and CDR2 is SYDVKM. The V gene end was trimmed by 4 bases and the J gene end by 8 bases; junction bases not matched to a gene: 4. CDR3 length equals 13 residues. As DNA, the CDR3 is TGTGCCAGCAGTTCAACAGGGGAGGAAAAACTGTTTTTT. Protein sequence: CASSSTGEEKLFF.

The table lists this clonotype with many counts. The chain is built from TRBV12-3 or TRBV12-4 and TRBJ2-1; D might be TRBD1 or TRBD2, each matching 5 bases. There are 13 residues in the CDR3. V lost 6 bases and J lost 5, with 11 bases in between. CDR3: CASSPPGHNEQFF. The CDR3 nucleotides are TGTGCCAGCAGCCCTCCGGGGCACAATGAGCAGTTCTTC.

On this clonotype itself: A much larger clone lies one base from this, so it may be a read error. Here the CDR3 reads CASGLGQSDEQYF. As DNA, the CDR3 is TGTGCTAGTGGTCTCGGACAGAGCGACGAGCAGTACTTC. This rearrangement joins TRBV12-5 to TRBJ2-7; TRBD1 is a possible D gene (6 bases). CDR1 and CDR2 (germline): LGHNT, FRNRAP. The length of the CDR3 is 13 residues. The germline V and J ends were trimmed by 5 bases and 5 bases, with 13 bases remaining between them.

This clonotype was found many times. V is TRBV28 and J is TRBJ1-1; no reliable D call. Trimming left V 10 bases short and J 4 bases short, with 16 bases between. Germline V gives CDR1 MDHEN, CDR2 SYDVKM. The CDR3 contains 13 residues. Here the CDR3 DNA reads TGTGCCATCGGCACTCGGGAGGTCACTGAAGCTTTCTTT. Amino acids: CAIGTREVTEAFF.

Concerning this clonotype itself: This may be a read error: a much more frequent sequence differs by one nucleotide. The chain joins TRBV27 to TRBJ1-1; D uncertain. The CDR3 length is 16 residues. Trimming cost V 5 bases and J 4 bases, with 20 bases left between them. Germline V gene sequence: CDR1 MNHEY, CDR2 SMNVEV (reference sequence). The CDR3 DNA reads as TGTGCCAGCAGTGTACCCCTCCAGGTGGCTGGCACTGAAGCTTTCTTT. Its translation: CASSVPLQVAGTEAFF.

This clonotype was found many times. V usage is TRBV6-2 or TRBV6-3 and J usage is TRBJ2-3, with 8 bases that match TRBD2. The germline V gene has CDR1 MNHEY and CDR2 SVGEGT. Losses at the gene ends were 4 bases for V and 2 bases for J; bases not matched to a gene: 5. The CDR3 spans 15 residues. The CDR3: CASSSSGPSTDTQYF. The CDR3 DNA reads TGTGCCAGCAGTTCTAGCGGGCCCTCCACAGATACGCAGTATTTT.

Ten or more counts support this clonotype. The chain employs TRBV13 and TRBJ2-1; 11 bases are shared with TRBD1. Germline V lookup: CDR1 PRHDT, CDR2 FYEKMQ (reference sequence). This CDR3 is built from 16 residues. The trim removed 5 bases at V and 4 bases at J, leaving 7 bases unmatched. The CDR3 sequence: CASSNSGTGGYNEQFF. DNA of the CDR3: TGTGCCAGCAGCAACTCCGGGACAGGGGGGTACAATGAGCAGTTCTTC.

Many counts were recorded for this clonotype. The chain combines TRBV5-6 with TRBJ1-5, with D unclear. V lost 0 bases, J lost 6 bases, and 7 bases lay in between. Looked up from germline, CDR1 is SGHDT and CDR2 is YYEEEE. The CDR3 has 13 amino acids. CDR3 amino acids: CASSLGGSQPQHF. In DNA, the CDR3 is TGTGCCAGCAGCTTGGGCGGTAGTCAGCCCCAGCATTTT.

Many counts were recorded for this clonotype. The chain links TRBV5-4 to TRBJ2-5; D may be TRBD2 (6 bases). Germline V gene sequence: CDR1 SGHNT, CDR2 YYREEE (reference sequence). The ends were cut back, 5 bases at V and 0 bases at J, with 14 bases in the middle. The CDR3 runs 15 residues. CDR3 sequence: CASRSRPGDQETQYF. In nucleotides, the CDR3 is TGTGCCAGCAGATCGAGGCCGGGAGACCAAGAGACCCAGTACTTC.

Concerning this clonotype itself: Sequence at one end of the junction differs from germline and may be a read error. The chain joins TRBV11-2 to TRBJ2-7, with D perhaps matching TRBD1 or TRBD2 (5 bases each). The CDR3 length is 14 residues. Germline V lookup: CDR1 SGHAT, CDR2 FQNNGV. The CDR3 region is CASSLAKSGSEQDF. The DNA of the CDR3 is TGTGCCAGCAGCTTAGCTAAGTCAGGGAGCGAGCAGGACTTC.

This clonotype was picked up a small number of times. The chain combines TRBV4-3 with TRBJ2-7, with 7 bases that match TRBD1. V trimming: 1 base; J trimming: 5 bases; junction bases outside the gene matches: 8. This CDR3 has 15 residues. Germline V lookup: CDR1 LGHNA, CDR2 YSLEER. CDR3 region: CASSQGATGVDEQYF. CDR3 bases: TGCGCCAGCAGCCAAGGGGCCACAGGGGTCGACGAGCAGTACTTC.

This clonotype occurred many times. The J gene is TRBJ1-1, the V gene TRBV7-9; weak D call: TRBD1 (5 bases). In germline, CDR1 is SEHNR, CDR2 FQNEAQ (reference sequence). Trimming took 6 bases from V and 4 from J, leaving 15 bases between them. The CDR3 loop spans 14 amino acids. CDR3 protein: CASRRDTGGTEAFF. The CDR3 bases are TGTGCCAGCAGGAGAGATACGGGGGGCACTGAAGCTTTCTTT. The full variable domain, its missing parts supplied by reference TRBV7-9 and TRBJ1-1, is DTGVSQNPRHKITKRGQNVTFRCDPISEHNRLYWYRQTLGQGPEFLTYFQNEAQLEKSRLLSDRFSAERPKGSFSTLEIQRTEQGDSAMYLCASRRDTGGTEAFFGQGTRLTVV.

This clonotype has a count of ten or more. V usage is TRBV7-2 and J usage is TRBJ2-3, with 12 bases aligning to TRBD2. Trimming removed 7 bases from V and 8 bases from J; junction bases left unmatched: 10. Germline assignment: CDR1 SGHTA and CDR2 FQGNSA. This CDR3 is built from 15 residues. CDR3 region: CASITRTSGASTQYF. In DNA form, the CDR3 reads TGTGCCAGCATCACGCGGACTAGCGGGGCTTCTACGCAGTATTTT.

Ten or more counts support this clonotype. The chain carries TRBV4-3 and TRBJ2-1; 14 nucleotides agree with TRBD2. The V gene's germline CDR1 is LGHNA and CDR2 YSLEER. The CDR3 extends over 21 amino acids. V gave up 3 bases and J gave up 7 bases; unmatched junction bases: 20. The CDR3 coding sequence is TGCGCCAGCAGCCAGGACTCACCTAGATGGACTAGCGGGAGGCCGGGGAATGAGCAGTTCTTC. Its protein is CASSQDSPRWTSGRPGNEQFF.

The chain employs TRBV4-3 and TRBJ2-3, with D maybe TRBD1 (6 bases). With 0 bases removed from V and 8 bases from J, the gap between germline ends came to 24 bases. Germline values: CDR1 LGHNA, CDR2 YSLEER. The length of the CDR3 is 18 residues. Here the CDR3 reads CASSQETAGARGKATQYF. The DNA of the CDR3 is TGCGCCAGCAGCCAAGAGACGGCAGGGGCCAGGGGAAAAGCTACGCAGTATTTT.

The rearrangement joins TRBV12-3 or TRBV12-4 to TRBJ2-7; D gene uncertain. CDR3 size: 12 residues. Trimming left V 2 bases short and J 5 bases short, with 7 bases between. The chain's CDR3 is CASSLSENEQYF. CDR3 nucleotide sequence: TGTGCCAGCAGTTTATCCGAGAACGAGCAGTACTTC.

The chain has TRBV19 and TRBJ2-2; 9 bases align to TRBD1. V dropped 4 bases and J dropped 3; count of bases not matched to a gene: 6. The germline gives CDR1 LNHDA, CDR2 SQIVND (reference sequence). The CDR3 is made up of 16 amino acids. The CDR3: CASSNTRTGDTGELFF. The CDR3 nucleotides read TGTGCCAGTAGTAACACACGGACAGGGGACACCGGGGAGCTGTTTTTT. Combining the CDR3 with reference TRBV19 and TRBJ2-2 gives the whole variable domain DGGITQSPKYLFRKEGQNVTLSCEQNLNHDAMYWYRQDPGQGLRLIYYSQIVNDFQKGDIAEGYSVSREKKESFPLTVTSAQKNPTAFYLCASSNTRTGDTGELFFGEGSRLTVL.

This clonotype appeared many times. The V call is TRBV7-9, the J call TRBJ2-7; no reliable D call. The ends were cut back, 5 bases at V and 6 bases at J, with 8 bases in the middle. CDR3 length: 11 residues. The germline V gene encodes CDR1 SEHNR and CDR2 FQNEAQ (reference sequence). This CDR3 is CASSASREQYF. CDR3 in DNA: TGTGCCAGCAGCGCATCCCGCGAGCAGTACTTC.

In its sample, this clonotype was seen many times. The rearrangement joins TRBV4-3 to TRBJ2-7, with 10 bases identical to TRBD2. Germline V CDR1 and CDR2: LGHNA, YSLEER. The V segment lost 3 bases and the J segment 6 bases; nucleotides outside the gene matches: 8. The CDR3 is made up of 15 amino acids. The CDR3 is CASSQGTSEIPEQYF. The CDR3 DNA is TGCGCCAGCAGCCAGGGGACTAGCGAGATTCCCGAGCAGTACTTC.

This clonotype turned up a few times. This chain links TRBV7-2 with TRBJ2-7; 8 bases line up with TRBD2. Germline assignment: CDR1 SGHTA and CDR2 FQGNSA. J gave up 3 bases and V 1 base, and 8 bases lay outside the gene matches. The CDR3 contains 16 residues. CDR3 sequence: CASSLGAREGLYEQYF. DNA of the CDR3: TGTGCCAGCAGCTTAGGCGCCCGGGAGGGCCTCTACGAGCAGTACTTC.

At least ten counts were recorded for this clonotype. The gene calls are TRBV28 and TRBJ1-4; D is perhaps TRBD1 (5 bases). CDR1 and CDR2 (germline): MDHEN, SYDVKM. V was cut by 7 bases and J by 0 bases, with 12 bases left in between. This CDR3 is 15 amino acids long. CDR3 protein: CASTPGAATNEKLFF. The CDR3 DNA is TGTGCCAGCACCCCTGGGGCGGCAACTAATGAAAAACTGTTTTTT.

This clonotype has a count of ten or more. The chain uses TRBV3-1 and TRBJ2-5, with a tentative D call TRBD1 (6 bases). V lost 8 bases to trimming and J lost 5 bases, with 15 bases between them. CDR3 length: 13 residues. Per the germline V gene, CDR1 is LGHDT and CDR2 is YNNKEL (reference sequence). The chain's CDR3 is CASGDRNEETQYF. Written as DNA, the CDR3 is TGTGCCAGCGGCGACAGGAACGAGGAGACCCAGTACTTC.

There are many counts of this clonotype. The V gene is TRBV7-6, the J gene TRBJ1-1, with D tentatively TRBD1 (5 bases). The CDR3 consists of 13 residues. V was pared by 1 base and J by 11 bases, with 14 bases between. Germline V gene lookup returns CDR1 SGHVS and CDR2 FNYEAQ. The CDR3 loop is CASSLDIWGEAFF. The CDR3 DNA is TGTGCCAGCAGCTTAGATATTTGGGGGGAGGCTTTCTTT. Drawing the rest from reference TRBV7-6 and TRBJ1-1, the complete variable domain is GAGVSQSPRYKVTKRGQDVALRCDPISGHVSLYWYRQALGQGPEFLTYFNYEAQQDKSGLPNDRFSAERPEGSISTLTIQRTEQRDSAMYRCASSLDIWGEAFFGQGTRLTVV.

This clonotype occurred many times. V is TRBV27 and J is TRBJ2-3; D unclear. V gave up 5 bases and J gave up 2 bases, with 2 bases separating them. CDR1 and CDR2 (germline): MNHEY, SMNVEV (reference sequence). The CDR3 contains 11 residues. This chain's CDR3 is CASSNTDTQYF. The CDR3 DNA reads TGTGCCAGCAGTAACACAGATACGCAGTATTTT.

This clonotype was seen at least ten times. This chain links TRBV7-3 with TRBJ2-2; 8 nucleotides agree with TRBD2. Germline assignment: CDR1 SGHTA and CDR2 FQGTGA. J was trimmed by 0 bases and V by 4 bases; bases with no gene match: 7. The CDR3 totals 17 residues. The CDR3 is CASSSNLAGPNTGELFF. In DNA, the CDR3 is TGTGCCAGCAGCTCGAATCTAGCGGGCCCGAACACCGGGGAGCTGTTTTTT.